This entry lists 26 T cell receptor beta chains sequenced from one sample in a study of blood T cell repertoires in COVID-19. The repertoire was sequenced with immunoSEQ multiplex PCR; TCRdb's copy has only in-frame clones and lacks some. The sample has roughly 210,000 clones, roughly 91% seen once. Sample: PBMCs or T cells enriched from blood (not recorded which). Receptor source: a man younger than 45 in a cohort exposed to, infected with or recovered from COVID-19 (not recorded which).

The chain carries TRBV6-5 and TRBJ1-5; 7 bases are a match to TRBD1. Unmatched junction bases numbered 7, after V lost 6 bases and J lost 2 bases. From germline, CDR1 is MNHEY and CDR2 SVGAGI. The CDR3 runs to 15 residues. Written as DNA, the CDR3 is TGTGCCAGCAGCCAAGACAGGGCAGGCAATCAGCCCCAGCATTTT. Residues: CASSQDRAGNQPQHF.

The chain employs TRBV12-5 and TRBJ2-3, with 11 positions matching TRBD1. This CDR3 region has 15 residues. Per the germline V gene, CDR1 is LGHNT and CDR2 is FRNRAP. V shed 6 bases and J 2 bases; nucleotides not matched to a gene: 4. Written as DNA, the CDR3 is TGTGCTAGTGGATCCGGACAGGGGGCCACAGATACGCAGTATTTT. It yields the protein CASGSGQGATDTQYF.

The chain has TRBV24-1 and TRBJ1-2, with a possible D match to TRBD1 (6 bases). Between the trimmed V and J ends, which lost 4 bases and 2 bases, there was a span of 16 bases. The germline V gene has CDR1 KGHDR and CDR2 SFDVKD. This CDR3 has 16 residues. The CDR3 reads CATSDSQGMKNYGYTF. In nucleotides, the CDR3 is TGTGCCACCAGTGACAGCCAGGGGATGAAGAACTATGGCTACACCTTC.

The gene calls are TRBV5-1 and TRBJ2-3; 12 nucleotides line up with TRBD2. Losses at the gene ends were 3 bases for V and 0 bases for J; bases not matched to a gene: 14. This CDR3 region has 20 residues. The germline gives CDR1 SGHRS, CDR2 YFSETQ. As DNA, the CDR3 is TGCGCCAGCAGCTCAACGCCAACTAGCGGGAGGCTCCCAAGCACAGATACGCAGTATTTT. Amino acids: CASSSTPTSGRLPSTDTQYF. Full variable domain (remainder filled in from reference TRBV5-1 and TRBJ2-3): KAGVTQTPRYLIKTRGQQVTLSCSPISGHRSVSWYQQTPGQGLQFLFEYFSETQRNKGNFPGRFSGRQFSNSRSEMNVSTLELGDSALYLCASSSTPTSGRLPSTDTQYFGPGTRLTVL.

This sequence joins TRBV5-6 and TRBJ2-3, with D maybe TRBD1 (6 bases). The CDR3 sequence is 14 residues long. The germline V gene has CDR1 SGHDT and CDR2 YYEEEE. Between the trimmed V and J ends, which lost 3 bases and 2 bases, there was a span of 10 bases. CDR3 DNA sequence: TGTGCCAGCAGCTCGGGACACCTCACAGATACGCAGTATTTT. Amino acids: CASSSGHLTDTQYF.

This chain joins TRBV5-4 and TRBJ2-1; D is perhaps TRBD2 (6 bases). This CDR3 has 13 residues. V was cut by 0 bases and J by 12 bases, with 13 bases left in between. The germline V gene encodes CDR1 SGHNT and CDR2 YYREEE (reference sequence). The CDR3 is CASSLDPGGGQFF. The DNA of the CDR3 is TGTGCCAGCAGCTTGGACCCCGGGGGAGGGCAGTTCTTC. The full variable domain, with the rest looked up from reference TRBV5-4 and TRBJ2-1, is ETGVTQSPTHLIKTRGQQVTLRCSSQSGHNTVSWYQQALGQGPQFIFQYYREEENGRGNFPPRFSGLQFPNYSSELNVNALELDDSALYLCASSLDPGGGQFFGPGTRLTVL.

The chain carries TRBV5-6 and TRBJ2-7; 9 positions agree with TRBD1. With 3 bases clipped from V and 4 bases from J, the junction kept 8 bases outside the gene matches. CDR1 SGHDT and CDR2 YYEEEE come from the germline V gene. The CDR3 has 15 amino acids. CDR3: CASSSRDRALYEQYF. The DNA for the CDR3 is TGTGCCAGCAGCTCCCGGGACAGGGCCTTGTACGAGCAGTACTTC.

V gene TRBV27 combines with J gene TRBJ2-7; maybe TRBD1 (6 bases). Trimming removed 1 base at V and 3 bases at J, with 10 bases between. The CDR3 runs 14 residues. Germline CDR1 MNHEY, CDR2 SMNVEV (reference sequence). The CDR3 sequence is CASSLWQGFYEQYF. The CDR3 nucleotides are TGTGCCAGCAGTTTATGGCAGGGGTTCTACGAGCAGTACTTC.

This clone was detected ten times or more. The chain combines TRBV13 with TRBJ2-7; 8 nucleotides match TRBD2. V lost 1 base and J lost 5; bases outside the gene matches: 10. Germline CDR1 reads PRHDT; CDR2 reads FYEKMQ (reference sequence). This CDR3 comprises 16 residues. CDR3: CASSLVRAGDSHEQYF. The CDR3, as DNA: TGTGCCAGCAGCTTAGTGCGAGCGGGAGATTCCCACGAGCAGTACTTC.

In this sample, this clone turned up once. This sequence joins TRBV7-3 and TRBJ2-5; TRBD1 matches 9 bases. Per germline, CDR1 SGHTA and CDR2 FQGTGA. Trimming at V came to 5 bases and at J to 1 base, leaving 5 bases not matched to a gene. CDR3 length: 15 amino acids. CDR3 DNA sequence: TGTGCCAGCAGCCCCACAGGGGGCCCCCAAGAGACCCAGTACTTC. This translates into CASSPTGGPQETQYF.

This chain uses TRBV6-2 or TRBV6-3 with TRBJ2-3; D perhaps matches TRBD2 (6 bases). CDR3 size: 15 residues. V was cut by 6 bases and J by 2 bases, with 15 bases left in between. The germline V gene encodes CDR1 MNHEY and CDR2 SVGEGT. For the CDR3, the DNA is TGTGCCAGCAGCCTGCAGGGCGGGAACACAGATACGCAGTATTTT. Translation gives CASSLQGGNTDTQYF.

The CDR3 region has the DNA TGTGCTAGTGGTTGGGGGGGGCCCCCGGAGACCCAGTACTTC. Translating it yields CASGWGGPPETQYF. The chain employs TRBV12-5 and TRBJ2-5, with D tentatively TRBD2 (7 bases). V was clipped by 4 bases and J by 5 bases, with 14 bases between them. Germline CDR1 LGHNT, CDR2 FRNRAP. The CDR3 is 14 residues long.

The CDR3 spells CASSPGLSTDTQYF. CDR3 DNA: TGTGCCAGCAGTCCGGGACTAAGCACAGATACGCAGTATTTT. The genes are TRBV6-5 and TRBJ2-3, with 7 bases identical to TRBD2. CDR3 size: 14 residues. From germline, CDR1 is MNHEY and CDR2 SVGAGI. V shed 5 bases, J shed 0 bases, and the junction held 2 bases outside the gene matches.

The J gene is TRBJ1-1, the V gene TRBV25-1; 7 nucleotides line up with TRBD1. This CDR3 spans 14 amino acids. Germline lookup yields CDR1 MGHDK and CDR2 SYGVNS. Germline trimming cut 5 bases from V and 1 base from J; bases unmatched to any gene: 4. CDR3 in DNA: TGTGCCAGCAGTACAGGGGCCTCGAACACTGAAGCTTTCTTT. The encoded protein is CASSTGASNTEAFF.

This clone has only a few counts. This chain joins TRBV6-2 or TRBV6-3 and TRBJ1-5; maybe TRBD1 (5 bases). The CDR3 contains 15 residues. Germline values: CDR1 MNHEY, CDR2 SVGEGT. V lost 2 bases and J 3 bases, leaving 11 bases between the germline ends. CDR3 residues: CASSYGTGPNQPQHF. CDR3 DNA sequence: TGTGCCAGCAGTTACGGTACAGGTCCCAATCAGCCCCAGCATTTT.

This chain joins TRBV10-1 and TRBJ2-1, with a possible D match to TRBD2 (5 bases). Germline assignment: CDR1 WNHNN and CDR2 SYGVQD (reference sequence). The CDR3 totals 15 residues. Trimming cost V 8 bases and J 2 bases, with 16 bases left between them. CDR3 bases: TGCGCCAGCGGACTGCCACGAATAACCTACAATGAGCAGTTCTTC. Translating gives CASGLPRITYNEQFF.

This clone has a single count. This sequence joins TRBV5-4 and TRBJ2-2; 14 bases align to TRBD2. Germline CDR1 and CDR2: SGHNT and YYREEE (reference sequence). With V trimmed by 4 bases and J by 4 bases, 3 bases remained unmatched. The CDR3 loop spans 16 amino acids. The CDR3 region has the DNA TGTGCCAGCAGCAGGGGACTAGCGGGAGCCACCGGGGAGCTGTTTTTT. Residues: CASSRGLAGATGELFF.

The chain employs TRBV18 and TRBJ1-3; 12 bases fit TRBD1. Germline trimming cut 4 bases from V and 2 bases from J; bases unmatched to any gene: 6. The length of the CDR3 is 17 residues. In germline, CDR1 is KGHSH, CDR2 LQKENI. The CDR3 region has the DNA TGTGCCAGCTCACTTTCCGGGACAGGGGGCCCTGGAAACACCATATATTTT. Its translation: CASSLSGTGGPGNTIYF.

There are a few counts of this clone. The CDR3 sequence: CASSDPRDTGNTIYF. CDR3 nucleotides: TGTGCCAGCAGTGACCCCCGGGACACTGGAAACACCATATATTTT. The V and J genes are TRBV2 and TRBJ1-3; a possible D gene is TRBD1 (6 bases). The V gene's germline CDR1 is SNHLY and CDR2 FYNNEI. CDR3 length: 15 amino acids. Trimming pared 3 bases from V and 2 bases from J, leaving 11 bases between.

The chain joins TRBV7-2 to TRBJ2-7, with 8 bases matching TRBD2. The V segment lost 5 bases and the J segment 0 bases; nucleotides outside the gene matches: 6. The CDR3 contains 15 residues. Germline CDR1 SGHTA, CDR2 FQGNSA. The CDR3 sequence: CASSPGTRISYEQYF. CDR3 nucleotide sequence: TGTGCCAGCAGCCCCGGGACTAGGATCTCCTACGAGCAGTACTTC.

This chain uses TRBV27 with TRBJ1-2; 8 nucleotides match TRBD1. The CDR3 contains 14 residues. V shed 2 bases and J 4 bases; nucleotides not matched to a gene: 3. Per germline, CDR1 MNHEY and CDR2 SMNVEV (reference sequence). CDR3 in amino acids: CASSLLGQGYGYTF. DNA of the CDR3: TGTGCCAGCAGTTTACTTGGACAGGGCTATGGCTACACCTTC.

The rearrangement uses TRBV27 and TRBJ2-7; 8 bases line up with TRBD2. The germline gives CDR1 MNHEY, CDR2 SMNVEV (reference sequence). The CDR3 spans 16 residues. With 6 bases clipped from V and 4 bases from J, the junction kept 14 bases outside the gene matches. CDR3 amino acids: CASRKGVAGLSYEQYF. CDR3 sequence (DNA): TGTGCCAGCAGAAAAGGTGTAGCGGGACTATCTTACGAGCAGTACTTC.

The V gene is TRBV1, the J gene TRBJ2-1; the D call in the table, TRBD1, was not verified against the DNA. TRBV1 has pseudogene status. The CDR3 is 12 amino acids. CDR3 amino acids: CTSSLTHNEQFF. CDR3 in DNA: TGCACCAGCAGCCTTACACACAATGAGCAGTTCTTC.

The chain links TRBV7-6 to TRBJ2-7; D remains ambiguous. The V end was cut by 2 bases, the J end by 3 bases, with 17 bases between. This CDR3 has 16 residues. Germline assignment: CDR1 SGHVS and CDR2 FNYEAQ. CDR3 amino acids: CASSLHRPDSDYEQYF. The CDR3 bases are TGTGCCAGCAGCTTACACCGACCAGACTCTGACTACGAGCAGTACTTC. Full variable domain (missing parts from reference TRBV7-6 and TRBJ2-7): GAGVSQSPRYKVTKRGQDVALRCDPISGHVSLYWYRQALGQGPEFLTYFNYEAQQDKSGLPNDRFSAERPEGSISTLTIQRTEQRDSAMYRCASSLHRPDSDYEQYFGPGTRLTVT.

This clone was recorded once. The rearrangement uses TRBV7-9 and TRBJ1-5; the match to TRBD1 covers 8 bases. Germline-derived CDR1 and CDR2 are SEHNR and FQNEAQ (reference sequence). The CDR3 contains 14 residues. With 4 bases clipped from V and 3 bases from J, the junction kept 2 bases outside the gene matches. The CDR3 region is CASSSGQVNQPQHF. The DNA of the CDR3 is TGTGCCAGCAGCTCGGGACAGGTCAATCAGCCCCAGCATTTT.

The rearrangement joins TRBV7-8 to TRBJ2-1, with 7 bases that match TRBD2. The CDR3 is 17 amino acids. From germline, CDR1 is SGHVS and CDR2 FQNEAQ. The J segment lost 4 bases and the V segment lost 5 bases, leaving 14 bases of the junction unmatched. The CDR3 loop is CASSVSAGVGLYNEQFF. The CDR3 DNA sequence: TGTGCCAGCAGCGTTTCTGCGGGAGTGGGGCTATACAATGAGCAGTTCTTC.